A selection of T cell receptor beta chains follows, all from one sample in a study of T cells in Graves' hyperthyroidism and ophthalmopathy. TCRdb re-called the multiplex PCR reads through MiXCR, storing one row per CDR3 protein. The sample records 350,000 or so distinct CDR3 sequences, around 20% being singletons. Input material: blood. The receptors shown here come from a woman aged 45-59 years with Graves' hyperthyroidism. CDR3s include the opening cysteine and the closing phenylalanine or tryptophan. D genes are given only for firm matches. Size values are once, few and many counts, or a class for expanded clones, and some rows have none.

CDR3 | DNA | D | J | V | size
CASSPPMQGVGQPQHF | TGTGCCAGCAGCCCCCCCATGCAGGGGGTGGGTCAGCCCCAGCATTTT | TRBD1 | TRBJ1-5 | TRBV28 | many
CSAGGQGASYEQYF | TGCAGTGCCGGGGGACAGGGGGCTTCCTACGAGCAGTACTTC | TRBD1 | TRBJ2-7 | TRBV20-1 | many
CSARDWLEGAGTDTQYF | TGCAGTGCTAGAGATTGGCTCGAGGGGGCTGGCACAGATACGCAGTATTTT | TRBD1 | TRBJ2-3 | TRBV20-1 | NA
CASSPPLGQGSGGYTF | TGTGCCAGCAGTCCGCCCCTGGGACAGGGTTCCGGTGGCTACACCTTC | TRBD1 | TRBJ1-2 | TRBV28 | many
CASSSRVNTGELFF | TGTGCCAGCAGCTCCCGGGTGAACACCGGGGAGCTGTTTTTT | NA | TRBJ2-2 | TRBV7-2 | NA
CASSLDGGNQPQHF | TGTGCCAGCAGCTTAGATGGGGGCAATCAGCCCCAGCATTTT | NA | TRBJ1-5 | TRBV11-2 | many
CASSYRTTSISNQPQHF | TGTGCCAGCAGTTACCGGACAACATCTATTAGCAATCAGCCCCAGCATTTT | NA | TRBJ1-5 | TRBV6-5 | NA
CASTRDRGNQETQYF | TGTGCCAGCACCCGGGACAGGGGGAACCAAGAGACCCAGTACTTC | TRBD1 | TRBJ2-5 | TRBV2 | NA
CSARGRALNQPQHF | TGCAGTGCTAGAGGGCGGGCCCTTAATCAGCCCCAGCATTTT | NA | TRBJ1-5 | TRBV20-1 | few
CASSLGTGGNTEAFF | TGTGCCAGCAGTTTAGGGACAGGGGGGAACACTGAAGCTTTCTTT | TRBD1 | TRBJ1-1 | TRBV28 | many
CASSNTDRVGPYGYTF | TGCGCCAGCAGCAATACCGACAGGGTTGGGCCATATGGCTACACCTTC | TRBD1 | TRBJ1-2 | TRBV4-1 | NA
CASSFSWTVPKETQYF | TGTGCCAGCAGTTTTAGTTGGACGGTCCCAAAAGAGACCCAGTACTTC | NA | TRBJ2-5 | TRBV28 | many